The source of this T cell receptor beta chain is a study of regulatory T cells in long-lasting Graves disease. Combining iRepertoire HTBI primers with Arm-PCR of CDR3 regions, the authors built TCR beta libraries. One entry per CDR3 protein results from TCRdb running MiXCR on the multiplex PCR reads. The data show under 400,000 distinct CDR3 sequences, around 15% seen once. CDR1 and CDR2 (germline): SGHTA, FQGNSA. The CDR3 loop spans 14 amino acids. Time point here: newly diagnosed GD, antithyroid drugs for less than 3 months. With RNA extracted from PBMCs as input, the TCR library was made. As a group, patients came from one endocrinology department in Xi'an, China. The same sample was also studied in work on T cells in Graves' hyperthyroidism and ophthalmopathy. As reported in that work: An initial round of RT-PCR targeting the TCR CDR3 relied on the HTBI primer set.

Specimen: peripheral blood mononuclear cells (PBMCs), collected at new diagnosis, from a patient treated with antithyroid drugs. The chain links TRBV7-2 to TRBJ2-3; the D gene could be TRBD1 or TRBD2 (5 bases each). The tail of the sequence fits TRBJ2-5 better, so the J call may be wrong. The source of this sequence is a man aged 40-50 years with Graves disease. The CDR3 sequence: CASSRTRGPETQYF. The CDR3 DNA sequence: TGTGCCAGCAGCAGGACAAGGGGACCAGAGACCCAGTACTTC.